The clone carrying this TCR beta chain was observed a few times. The target antigen is unknown. Trimming stripped 5 bases from V and 2 bases from J, with 17 bases between. Per the germline V gene, CDR1 is SGHRS and CDR2 is YFSETQ. This CDR3 has 15 residues. The entry originates in a study of CD8+ T cells in alopecia areata. Overall study context: Those treated were given oral tofacitinib at 5 to 10 mg twice daily. Study-wide results and limits: During tofacitinib treatment, many expanded lesional clones remained in scalp and blood. Sharing of TCR sequences between patients (possibly for HLA-related reasons) was less clear than in mice.

The treatment denotes: oral pan-JAK inhibitor, 5-10 mg twice daily. After isolation, RNA underwent reverse transcription to generate cDNA as the sequencing template. The method was immunoSEQ multiplex PCR; TCRdb's version includes in-frame clones alone and lacks a portion of them. The sample records more than 150,000 clones, about 51% being singletons. The sequence came from a human donor with alopecia areata. The starting material was CD8+ T cells sorted from blood, obtained around week 54, from a patient treated with tofacitinib. The chain is built from TRBV5-1 and TRBJ2-7; a possible D gene is TRBD2 (6 bases). The CDR3 loop is CASSSPGLGTYEQYF. As DNA, the CDR3 is TGCGCCAGCAGTTCGCCGGGACTGGGAACCTACGAGCAGTACTTC.